These 8 T cell receptor beta chains were sequenced from one sample in a study of blood T cells in healthy people across ages. Together with a sample-barcoded 5' primer, a J-beta primer mix was included in a second PCR lasting about 7 to 11 cycles. MiXCR, run by TCRdb on the 5' RACE reads, gives a single entry per CDR3 protein. Here the sample spans approximately 780,000 distinct CDR3 sequences, around a quarter being singletons. The data were also submitted as part of a second study, on T cells of mothers and their children.

Source material: blood. Every receptor here comes from a boy younger than 18 in good health.

The CDR3 DNA reads TGTGCCAGCAGCGTAGCTCGGGGGCCAGCCTACGAGCAGTACTTC. Translated, it gives CASSVARGPAYEQYF. The gene calls are TRBV9 and TRBJ2-5; the D call may be TRBD1 or TRBD2 (6 bases each). TRBJ2-7 explains the end of the DNA better; the J call may be wrong. This CDR3 is built from 15 residues. Germline CDR1 and CDR2: SGDLS and YYNGEE.

This clonotype was counted only a few times. V usage is TRBV4-1 and J usage is TRBJ2-4, with 12 positions matching TRBD2. This CDR3 spans 20 amino acids. V shed 1 base, J shed 2 bases, and the junction held 12 bases outside the gene matches. Per germline, CDR1 MGHRA and CDR2 YSYEKL. CDR3 sequence reads: CASSQVTSGGPERSKNIQYF. CDR3 bases: TGCGCCAGCAGCCAAGTAACTAGCGGGGGGCCGGAGAGGTCCAAAAACATTCAGTACTTC.

For the CDR3, the DNA is TGCAGTGCTAGCAGACAGGGAGGAGATACGCAGTATTTT. Residues: CSASRQGGDTQYF. The chain uses TRBV20-1 and TRBJ2-3; possible D gene TRBD1, 7 bases. The ends were cut back, 3 bases at V and 5 bases at J, with 12 bases in the middle. The CDR3 runs to 13 residues. The germline V gene has CDR1 DFQATT and CDR2 SNEGSKA (reference sequence).

The V call is TRBV20-1, the J call TRBJ2-7; possible D gene TRBD1, 6 bases. Germline lookup yields CDR1 DFQATT and CDR2 SNEGSKA (reference sequence). Trimming removed 0 bases at V and 1 base at J, with 13 bases between. The CDR3 has 15 residues. CDR3 in amino acids: CSARDREGTSYEQYF. For the CDR3, the DNA is TGCAGTGCTAGAGATCGAGAAGGGACATCCTACGAGCAGTACTTC.

The table lists this clonotype with many counts. V and J are TRBV3-1 and TRBJ1-3, with D possibly TRBD1 on 5 matching bases. In germline, CDR1 is LGHDT, CDR2 YNNKEL (reference sequence). The CDR3 runs to 13 residues. The ends were cut back, 8 bases at V and 3 bases at J, with 11 bases in the middle. CDR3 region: CASAGQLGNTIYF. The CDR3 bases are TGTGCCAGCGCAGGGCAGCTTGGAAACACCATATATTTT.

A few counts support this clonotype. The rearrangement joins TRBV20-1 to TRBJ1-1, with D perhaps matching TRBD1 (6 bases). V was shortened by 3 bases and J by 0 bases, with 11 bases between the two germline ends. There are 14 residues in the CDR3. CDR1 DFQATT and CDR2 SNEGSKA come from the germline V gene (reference sequence). CDR3 sequence (DNA): TGCAGTGCTAGGAAACAGGGCCTGAACACTGAAGCTTTCTTT. Translation gives CSARKQGLNTEAFF.

This clonotype showed up just a few times. The chain uses TRBV5-1 and TRBJ1-1; no definite D call. V shed 4 bases and J shed 10 bases, with 11 bases lying between them. CDR1 is SGHRS, CDR2 YFSETQ, per germline. The length of the CDR3 is 11 residues. CDR3 protein: CASSPGGRAFF. The CDR3 DNA follows: TGCGCCAGCAGCCCAGGAGGGAGAGCTTTCTTT. The entire variable domain, with the rest obtained from reference TRBV5-1 and TRBJ1-1, is as follows: KAGVTQTPRYLIKTRGQQVTLSCSPISGHRSVSWYQQTPGQGLQFLFEYFSETQRNKGNFPGRFSGRQFSNSRSEMNVSTLELGDSALYLCASSPGGRAFFGQGTRLTVV.

In this sample, this clonotype turned up a few times. The rearrangement links TRBV12-3 or TRBV12-4 to TRBJ2-5; D uncertain. V shed 1 base and J shed 4 bases, with 16 bases lying between them. The CDR3 sequence is 16 residues long. The CDR3 loop reads CASSLGSRSYSETQYF. CDR3 nucleotides: TGTGCCAGCAGTTTAGGTAGCAGGTCGTATTCAGAGACCCAGTACTTC.